The 17 T cell receptor beta chains presented below share a single source sample, sequenced in a study of Ad26.COV2.S vaccination and SARS-CoV-2 variants. Generated by immunoSEQ multiplex PCR, the TCRdb table keeps only in-frame clones and is missing some. Among under 95,000 clones listed, more than 70% were seen once. The sequencing here drew on peripheral blood, taken after recovery from COVID-19. Source of these receptors: a human donor who had recovered from COVID-19.

The chain recombines TRBV19 with TRBJ1-2, with D perhaps matching TRBD1 (5 bases). There are 14 residues in the CDR3. V lost 3 bases and J 4 bases, leaving 12 bases between the germline ends. CDR1 is LNHDA and CDR2 is SQIVND in the germline V gene (reference sequence). The CDR3 loop reads CASSIRGVSYGYTF. CDR3 coding DNA: TGTGCCAGTAGTATCCGGGGGGTTAGCTATGGCTACACCTTC.

The V and J genes are TRBV7-8 and TRBJ2-2; TRBD2 matches at 7 bases. Per the germline V gene, CDR1 is SGHVS and CDR2 is FQNEAQ. The V segment lost 5 bases and the J segment 1 base; nucleotides outside the gene matches: 4. The CDR3 is made up of 15 amino acids. The CDR3: CASSPGTMNTGELFF. In nucleotides, the CDR3 is TGTGCCAGCAGCCCCGGGACTATGAACACCGGGGAGCTGTTTTTT.

The gene calls are TRBV4-3 and TRBJ2-4; possible D gene TRBD2, 5 bases. The CDR3 spans 16 residues. Germline assignment: CDR1 LGHNA and CDR2 YSLEER. V lost 0 bases and J lost 6, with 15 bases in between. CDR3 nucleotide sequence: TGCGCCAGCAGCCAAGATCTAGGAGGTTCCCTAAACATTCAGTACTTC. Amino acids: CASSQDLGGSLNIQYF.

This clone was counted a single time. This chain links TRBV11-3 with TRBJ2-1; D is uncertain. Trimming pared 5 bases from V and 4 bases from J, leaving 18 bases between. This CDR3 is 16 amino acids long. The germline CDR1 and CDR2 sequences are SGHNT and YENEEA. The CDR3 spells CASSPTPIGLYNEQFF. The CDR3 DNA follows: TGTGCCAGCAGCCCCACCCCAATAGGGCTTTACAATGAGCAGTTCTTC.

The genes are TRBV7-9 and TRBJ2-3, with TRBD2 identical over 13 bases. Germline V gene sequence: CDR1 SEHNR, CDR2 FQNEAQ (reference sequence). V gave up 3 bases and J gave up 3 bases; unmatched junction bases: 9. This CDR3 contains 18 residues. The CDR3 DNA is TGTGCCAGCAGCTTTATAACTAGCGGGAGGGCCGGGACAGATACGCAGTATTTT. Translation gives CASSFITSGRAGTDTQYF.

The chain links TRBV6-2 or TRBV6-3 to TRBJ2-7, with 7 bases lining up with TRBD2. The length of the CDR3 is 13 residues. J lost 6 bases, V lost 2 bases, and 4 bases had no gene match. The germline gives CDR1 MNHEY, CDR2 SVGEGT. CDR3 bases: TGTGCCAGCAGTTACGCGGGAGCTCCCGAGCAGTACTTC. Protein sequence: CASSYAGAPEQYF.

This rearrangement joins TRBV12-1 to TRBJ1-1. TRBV12-1 is a documented pseudogene. This CDR3 has 20 residues. CDR3 amino acids: CASSHPLGTDVNPMNTEAFF. The CDR3 DNA is TGTGCCAGCAGCCATCCTCTTGGGACGGACGTTAATCCCATGAACACTGAAGCTTTCTTT.

Only one count was recorded for this clone. The V gene is TRBV9, the J gene TRBJ2-3, with D tentatively TRBD2 (6 bases). From germline, CDR1 is SGDLS and CDR2 YYNGEE. The V end was cut by 2 bases, the J end by 0 bases, with 7 bases between. The CDR3 covers 14 residues. CDR3 loop: CASSVGTSTDTQYF. Written as DNA, the CDR3 is TGTGCCAGCAGCGTCGGGACTAGCACAGATACGCAGTATTTT.

The rearrangement uses TRBV10-3 and TRBJ2-6, with unresolved D. Germline V gives CDR1 ENHRY, CDR2 SYGVKD. The CDR3 has 14 amino acids. V dropped 10 bases and J dropped 0 bases, with 10 bases sitting between them. The CDR3 bases are TGTGCCACGGACCCGAGCTCTGGGGCCAACGTCCTGACTTTC. This gives the protein CATDPSSGANVLTF.

V usage is TRBV2 and J usage is TRBJ2-4, with 7 bases lining up with TRBD2. Germline V gene lookup returns CDR1 SNHLY and CDR2 FYNNEI. There are 16 residues in the CDR3. V shed 5 bases and J 1 base; nucleotides not matched to a gene: 8. This CDR3 is CASSLGGGVAKNIQYF. The DNA for the CDR3 is TGTGCCAGCAGTCTTGGGGGGGGAGTCGCCAAAAACATTCAGTACTTC. Combining the CDR3 with reference TRBV2 and TRBJ2-4 gives the whole variable domain EPEVTQTPSHQVTQMGQEVILRCVPISNHLYFYWYRQILGQKVEFLVSFYNNEISEKSEIFDDQFSVERPDGSNFTLKIRSTKLEDSAMYFCASSLGGGVAKNIQYFGAGTRLSVL.

V and J are TRBV11-3 and TRBJ2-7, with a weak D call TRBD2 (5 bases). CDR1 SGHNT and CDR2 YENEEA come from the germline V gene. The CDR3 loop spans 14 amino acids. Trimming removed 0 bases from V and 5 bases from J, with 11 bases in between. CDR3 DNA sequence: TGTGCCAGCAGCTTAGATGTGCGGGTGAACGAGCAGTACTTC. Translated, it gives CASSLDVRVNEQYF.

This clone has more than one count but fewer than ten. The chain's CDR3 is CASSISASGYQETQYF. The CDR3, as DNA: TGTGCCAGTAGTATTTCGGCTAGCGGGTACCAAGAGACCCAGTACTTC. This chain uses TRBV19 with TRBJ2-5, with 8 bases matching TRBD2. The CDR3 length is 16 residues. V lost 3 bases to trimming and J lost 0 bases; unmatched junction nucleotides: 6. Germline CDR1 and CDR2: LNHDA and SQIVND (reference sequence).

This clone was recorded only once. The chain is built from TRBV18 and TRBJ1-1; TRBD1 matches 8 bases. V lost 6 bases to trimming and J lost 8 bases; unmatched junction nucleotides: 8. This CDR3 contains 13 residues. CDR1 is KGHSH and CDR2 is LQKENI in the germline V gene. CDR3 loop: CASSKPGTGEAFF. The CDR3 DNA reads as TGTGCCAGCTCCAAACCAGGGACAGGAGAAGCTTTCTTT.

This rearrangement joins TRBV15 to TRBJ1-5; 10 bases line up with TRBD1. CDR3 length: 16 residues. Germline CDR1 is LNHNV and CDR2 is YYDKDF (reference sequence). With V trimmed by 3 bases and J by 6 bases, 8 bases remained unmatched. The CDR3 DNA is TGTGCCACCAGCAGGGGCCGAGGACAGGGGGGTCAGCCCCAGCATTTT. Translating gives CATSRGRGQGGQPQHF. The entire variable domain, with the rest obtained from reference TRBV15 and TRBJ1-5, is as follows: DAMVIQNPRYQVTQFGKPVTLSCSQTLNHNVMYWYQQKSSQAPKLLFHYYDKDFNNEADTPDNFQSRRPNTSFCFLDIRSPGLGDTAMYLCATSRGRGQGGQPQHFGDGTRLSIL.

V gene TRBV7-9 combines with J gene TRBJ1-6; TRBD1 aligns across 7 bases. Germline loops: CDR1 SEHNR, CDR2 FQNEAQ (reference sequence). V shed 0 bases, J shed 11 bases, and the junction held 4 bases outside the gene matches. There are 14 residues in the CDR3. The CDR3 region is CASSLASTGAPLHF. The CDR3 nucleotides are TGTGCCAGCAGCTTAGCGAGTACAGGGGCACCCCTCCACTTT.

The chain links TRBV12-2 to TRBJ1-5. TRBV12-2 is a listed pseudogene. The CDR3 loop spans 15 amino acids. Here the CDR3 reads CASRLGGAAGQPQHF. In DNA, the CDR3 is TGTGCAAGTCGCTTAGGGGGGGCGGCCGGTCAGCCCCAGCATTTT.

The chain carries TRBV4-3 and TRBJ2-5; a possible D gene is TRBD2 (6 bases). CDR3 length: 15 residues. Germline assignment: CDR1 LGHNA and CDR2 YSLEER. Trimming pared 0 bases from V and 0 bases from J, leaving 8 bases between. The CDR3 DNA reads as TGCGCCAGCAGCCAAGATCGGGGGTACCAAGAGACCCAGTACTTC. Translation: CASSQDRGYQETQYF.